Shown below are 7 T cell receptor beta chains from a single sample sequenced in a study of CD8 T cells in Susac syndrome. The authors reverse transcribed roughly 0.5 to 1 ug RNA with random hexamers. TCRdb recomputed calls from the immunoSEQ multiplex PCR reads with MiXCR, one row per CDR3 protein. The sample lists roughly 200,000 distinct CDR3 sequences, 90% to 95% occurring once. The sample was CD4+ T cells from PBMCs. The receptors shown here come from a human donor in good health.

As DNA, the CDR3 is TGCAGCGCTGATCGGGGGGCCGGGGAGCTGTTTTTT. Protein sequence: CSADRGAGELFF. The chain couples TRBV29-1 to TRBJ2-2; 7 positions agree with TRBD2. The CDR3 is 12 residues long. V dropped 7 bases and J dropped 6; count of bases not matched to a gene: 5. CDR1 and CDR2 (germline): SQVTM, ANQGSEA.

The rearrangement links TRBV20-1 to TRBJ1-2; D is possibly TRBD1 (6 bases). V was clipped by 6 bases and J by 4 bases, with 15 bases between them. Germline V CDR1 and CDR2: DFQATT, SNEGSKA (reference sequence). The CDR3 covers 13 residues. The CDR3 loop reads CSARWQGSYGYTF. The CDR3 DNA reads TGCAGTGCCCGGTGGCAGGGGTCCTATGGCTACACCTTC.

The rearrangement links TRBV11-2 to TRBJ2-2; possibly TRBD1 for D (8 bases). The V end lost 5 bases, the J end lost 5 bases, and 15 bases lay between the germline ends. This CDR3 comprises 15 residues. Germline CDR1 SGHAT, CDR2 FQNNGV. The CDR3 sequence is CASSLDRGGTGELFF. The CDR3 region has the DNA TGTGCCAGCAGCCTCGACAGGGGAGGGACCGGGGAGCTGTTTTTT.

The CDR3 region is CASSLETGIHNSPLHF. CDR3 bases: TGCGCCAGCAGCTTGGAGACAGGGATTCATAATTCACCCCTCCACTTT. The V gene is TRBV5-1, the J gene TRBJ1-6, with 7 bases identical to TRBD1. From germline, CDR1 is SGHRS and CDR2 YFSETQ. The J segment lost 5 bases and the V segment lost 0 bases, leaving 5 bases of the junction unmatched. This CDR3 region has 16 residues.

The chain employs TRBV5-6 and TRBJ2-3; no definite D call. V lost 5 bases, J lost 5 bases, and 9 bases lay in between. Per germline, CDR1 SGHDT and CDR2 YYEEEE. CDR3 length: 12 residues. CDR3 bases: TGTGCCAGCAGTTTAAGTCGAGATACGCAGTATTTT. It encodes CASSLSRDTQYF.

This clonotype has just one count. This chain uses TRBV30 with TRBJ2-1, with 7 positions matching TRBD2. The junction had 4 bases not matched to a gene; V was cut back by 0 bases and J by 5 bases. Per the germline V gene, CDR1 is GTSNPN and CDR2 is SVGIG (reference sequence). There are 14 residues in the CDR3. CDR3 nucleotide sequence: TGTGCCTGGAGTGTAGGTCTAGCGGACAATGAGCAGTTCTTC. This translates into CAWSVGLADNEQFF.

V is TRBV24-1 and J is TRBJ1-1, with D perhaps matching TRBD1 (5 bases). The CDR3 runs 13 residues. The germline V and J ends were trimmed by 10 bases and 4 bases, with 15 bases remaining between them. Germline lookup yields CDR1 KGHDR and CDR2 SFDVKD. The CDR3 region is CATEDTGGTEAFF. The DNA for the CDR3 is TGTGCCACAGAAGATACGGGGGGCACTGAAGCTTTCTTT.